What follows are 19 T cell receptor beta chains derived from one specimen sequenced in a study of molecular identifiers for immune sequencing clone quantification (dated by TCRdb to 2017 to 2018). Library preparation used PCR. Instrument on record: Illumina HiSeq 4000. Through fastp at Q25 and MiXCR, TCRdb rebuilt clones from the public reads, retaining in-frame beta chains. A single entry per CDR3 protein holds the most common genes and DNA from its merged rows. The sample has about half a million distinct CDR3 sequences on record, around 21% of them singletons. The top ten constitute 0.7% to 1% of the sample. Sequencing input: naive CD8+ T cells from blood, with Jurkat cell RNA spiked in. The sample's cell subset or site label, decoded: FACS-sorted CD8+CD4-CCR7+CD45RA+ naive T cells. The receptors were gathered from a human donor in good health. Some libraries in this study had Jurkat cell RNA spiked in.

The table lists this clonotype with many counts. The V gene is TRBV28, the J gene TRBJ2-3; the D gene could be TRBD1 or TRBD2 (6 bases each). The CDR3 extends over 15 amino acids. The V gene lost 6 bases and the J gene lost 6 bases, with 19 bases spanning the gap. The V gene's germline CDR1 is MDHEN and CDR2 SYDVKM. This CDR3 is CASSPGNRDSDTQYF. The CDR3 bases are TGTGCCAGCAGCCCCGGGAACAGGGACTCGGATACGCAGTATTTT.

This clonotype was counted many times. The V call is TRBV28, the J call TRBJ2-4; 11 nucleotides match TRBD2. Germline CDR1 is MDHEN and CDR2 is SYDVKM. With 3 bases clipped from V and 5 bases from J, the junction kept 6 bases outside the gene matches. This CDR3 is 16 amino acids long. CDR3 protein: CASSFGGLAAENIQYF. In DNA, the CDR3 is TGTGCCAGCAGTTTTGGGGGACTAGCGGCAGAAAACATTCAGTACTTC.

V usage is TRBV5-3 and J usage is TRBJ1-2, with 9 bases fitting TRBD1. TRBV5-3 is an open reading frame, and its role is uncertain. The CDR3 runs 16 residues. V was pared by 8 bases and J by 2 bases, with 13 bases of the junction left unmatched. CDR3 nucleotide sequence: TGTGCCAGCAGCCATCGTCCCGGGACAGGGAACTATGGCTACACCTTC. As protein: CASSHRPGTGNYGYTF.

The CDR3 spells CASSLGGLGGTEAFF. As DNA, the CDR3 is TGTGCCAGCAGCTTAGGGGGGTTGGGGGGCACTGAAGCTTTCTTT. This chain joins TRBV11-2 and TRBJ1-1; the D gene is possibly TRBD1 (5 bases). CDR1 is SGHAT and CDR2 is FQNNGV in the germline V gene. V was cut by 1 base and J by 4 bases, with 13 bases left in between. There are 15 residues in the CDR3.

This clonotype has only a few counts. The chain recombines TRBV5-4 with TRBJ2-2; D gene ambiguous. V was trimmed by 4 bases and J by 3 bases, leaving 7 bases between them. Germline CDR1 is SGHNT and CDR2 is YYREEE (reference sequence). The CDR3 runs 13 residues. CDR3 in DNA: TGTGCCAGCAGCACAGAGGACACCGGGGAGCTGTTTTTT. Its translation: CASSTEDTGELFF.

On this clonotype: This could be a read error, since a much larger clone is one nucleotide away. The gene calls are TRBV20-1 and TRBJ2-7; possibly TRBD1 for D (5 bases). The CDR3 consists of 12 residues. CDR1 and CDR2 from the germline V gene are DFQATT and SNEGSKA (reference sequence). The V and J ends lost 6 bases and 3 bases respectively, with 12 bases between them. The CDR3, as DNA: TGCAGTGCGCGAGAACAGGTCTACGAGCAGTACTTC. Encoded protein: CSAREQVYEQYF.

A word on this clonotype: At one boundary the junction diverges from the germline segment, which might be a read error. The J gene is TRBJ2-5, the V gene TRBV12-3 or TRBV12-4; 7 bases line up with TRBD1. The CDR3 runs to 13 residues. The CDR3 bases are TGTGCCGGCAGCAGTGGACAGGTAGAGACCCAGTACTTC. Amino acid sequence: CAGSSGQVETQYF.

The DNA of the CDR3 is TGCGCCAGCAGTGAAAACCGACTAGCGGGCCCTAGCACAGATACGCAGTATTTT. Its protein product is CASSENRLAGPSTDTQYF. This chain links TRBV10-1 with TRBJ2-3; TRBD2 agrees at 10 bases. This CDR3 spans 18 amino acids. V was clipped by 3 bases and J by 0 bases; unmatched bases: 9. The germline gives CDR1 WNHNN, CDR2 SYGVQD (reference sequence).

Turning to this clonotype: At one boundary the junction diverges from the germline segment, which might be a read error. This chain joins TRBV4-1 and TRBJ1-3; the D is unclear. Germline V gene data show CDR1 as MGHRA and CDR2 as YSYEKL. The CDR3 is 13 residues long. The DNA for the CDR3 is TGCGCCTGCAGCCCAAACTCTGGAAACACCATATATTTT. It translates to CACSPNSGNTIYF.

This clonotype was counted a few times. For the CDR3, the DNA is TGTGCCAGCAGCCGTTCCAATGGGGAGCAGTACTTC. Translating it yields CASSRSNGEQYF. The chain employs TRBV7-9 and TRBJ2-7; D remains unclear. From germline, CDR1 is SEHNR and CDR2 FQNEAQ (reference sequence). Trimming stripped 5 bases from V and 7 bases from J, with 12 bases between. The CDR3 totals 12 residues.

The chain couples TRBV7-8 to TRBJ2-1; D not certain. The germline gives CDR1 SGHVS, CDR2 FQNEAQ. V lost 10 bases to trimming and J lost 3 bases, with 22 bases between them. CDR3 length: 16 amino acids. The CDR3: CANPILPTPNYNEQFF. DNA of the CDR3: TGTGCCAACCCGATACTTCCGACCCCCAACTACAATGAGCAGTTCTTC.

This chain links TRBV3-1 with TRBJ2-7; no definite D call. CDR1 and CDR2 (germline): LGHDT, YNNKEL (reference sequence). V was pared by 5 bases and J by 4 bases, with 12 bases between. The CDR3 loop spans 13 amino acids. Here the CDR3 DNA reads TGTGCCAGCAGCAAAGGACGGCTTTACGAGCAGTACTTC. Its translation: CASSKGRLYEQYF.

This clonotype was detected ten times or more. The V gene is TRBV28, the J gene TRBJ2-3; 11 bases map to TRBD1. The CDR3 totals 14 residues. The J segment lost 3 bases and the V segment lost 4 bases, leaving 0 bases of the junction unmatched. Per germline, CDR1 MDHEN and CDR2 SYDVKM. CDR3 sequence (DNA): TGTGCCAGCAGTTGGGACAGGGGGACAGATACGCAGTATTTT. Translation gives CASSWDRGTDTQYF.

This clonotype was detected ten times or more. The gene calls are TRBV19 and TRBJ2-2, with TRBD1 identical over 10 bases. Per the germline V gene, CDR1 is LNHDA and CDR2 is SQIVND (reference sequence). Trimming removed 4 bases from V and 4 bases from J; junction bases left unmatched: 3. The CDR3 contains 15 residues. This chain's CDR3 is CASSRDRGRTGELFF. CDR3 in DNA: TGTGCCAGTAGTAGAGACAGGGGGCGCACCGGGGAGCTGTTTTTT.

This clonotype was observed at least ten times. The chain uses TRBV7-9 and TRBJ2-3, with no clear D. V was clipped by 2 bases and J by 7 bases, with 16 bases between them. Germline V gives CDR1 SEHNR, CDR2 FQNEAQ (reference sequence). This CDR3 is 15 amino acids long. In nucleotides, the CDR3 is TGTGCCAGCAGCTTAATTCCAGGTGTAGCAAATACGCAGTATTTT. Translated, it gives CASSLIPGVANTQYF.

The V call is TRBV24-1, the J call TRBJ2-1, with D unclear. Germline assignment: CDR1 KGHDR and CDR2 SFDVKD. The V gene lost 2 bases and the J gene lost 3 bases, with 4 bases spanning the gap. This CDR3 is built from 13 residues. The CDR3 protein is CATSDSSYNEQFF. The CDR3, as DNA: TGTGCCACCAGTGATTCCAGCTACAATGAGCAGTTCTTC.

Comment on this clonotype: A much larger clone differs from this one at a single base, so this may be a read error. The rearrangement uses TRBV7-9 and TRBJ1-4, with D perhaps matching TRBD1 (5 bases). Trimming pared 5 bases from V and 8 bases from J, leaving 21 bases between. The length of the CDR3 is 16 residues. From germline, CDR1 is SEHNR and CDR2 FQNEAQ (reference sequence). The CDR3 region is CASSPHVQEILEKLFF. CDR3 DNA sequence: TGTGCCAGCAGCCCGCATGTACAGGAAATCTTAGAAAAACTGTTTTTT. Together with reference TRBV7-9 and TRBJ1-4, the CDR3 gives the full variable domain: DTGVSQNPRHKITKRGQNVTFRCDPISEHNRLYWYRQTLGQGPEFLTYFQNEAQLEKSRLLSDRFSAERPKGSFSTLEIQRTEQGDSAMYLCASSPHVQEILEKLFFGSGTQLSVL.

This clonotype was counted ten times or more. The gene calls are TRBV12-5 and TRBJ2-3, with TRBD2 matching over 9 bases. This CDR3 is built from 18 residues. V dropped 1 base and J dropped 7; count of bases not matched to a gene: 15. The V gene's germline CDR1 is LGHNT and CDR2 FRNRAP. In DNA, the CDR3 is TGTGCTAGTGGTTTGGCTGGCGGGGCGGGGGGGAGTCTGAATACGCAGTATTTT. It translates to CASGLAGGAGGSLNTQYF.

Of note for this clonotype: With a much larger clone just one base away, this may be a read error. V and J are TRBV4-3 and TRBJ2-7; TRBD2 matches at 12 bases. The CDR3 is 16 amino acids. The V gene's germline CDR1 is LGHNA and CDR2 YSLEER. The CDR3 DNA is TGCGCCAGCAGCCAATCTCTAGCGGGAGGGCAATACGGGCAGTACTTC. This gives the protein CASSQSLAGGQYGQYF.